This paragraph reports one T cell receptor beta chain. This specimen belongs to a study of blood T cell repertoires in COVID-19. The CDR3 has 16 amino acids. Two negative PCRs, clearance, or symptom resolution were required of recovered Cohort 3 donors. Profiling relied on immunoSEQ multiplex PCR, and the TCRdb table lists in-frame clones only, not all of them. The repertoire holds 350,000 to 450,000 clones, with about four fifths as singletons. The receptor comes from a woman aged 50 to 60 who had recovered from COVID-19. V and J are TRBV21-1 and TRBJ1-5; no check of the table's D call, TRBD1, against the DNA was made. TRBV21-1 is classified as a pseudogene. Specimen: PBMCs or T cells enriched from blood (not recorded which). For the CDR3, the DNA is TGTGCCAGCAGCCTCCAGGGGACGGGGAACAATCAGCCCCAGCATTTT. Its translation is CASSLQGTGNNQPQHF.